What follows are 28 T cell receptor beta chains derived from one specimen sequenced in a study of blood T cell repertoires in COVID-19 (dated by TCRdb to 2018 to 2020). The receptor library was made with the immunoSEQ multiplex PCR assay. TCRdb re-hosts the immuneACCESS table, in-frame sequences only. Its copies lack some clones; in the studies checked, an unresolved V gene accounts for under half of them, and the cause for the rest is not known. This sample has fewer than 70,000 clones in its table, and around 86% of those were observed once. Over 1.3% of the sample goes to the ten largest clones. Input material: peripheral blood. Every receptor here comes from a woman aged 55-69 years with acute or convalescent COVID-19.

The chain couples TRBV25-1 to TRBJ2-1; 11 bases match TRBD2. Germline V lookup: CDR1 MGHDK, CDR2 SYGVNS. V was clipped by 8 bases and J by 6 bases; unmatched bases: 15. The CDR3 totals 17 residues. The CDR3 nucleotides are TGTGCCAGCCAACACAGAACAACTAGCGGGAGAGGCAATGAGCAGTTCTTC. Protein product: CASQHRTTSGRGNEQFF.

This CDR3 reads CAWSPSGGVQETQYF. The CDR3 nucleotides are TGTGCCTGGAGTCCGAGCGGGGGGGTCCAAGAGACCCAGTACTTC. The chain links TRBV30 to TRBJ2-5; 10 nucleotides match TRBD2. The CDR3 runs to 15 residues. CDR1 and CDR2 from the germline V gene are GTSNPN and SVGIG (reference sequence). V shed 2 bases and J 1 base; nucleotides not matched to a gene: 4.

This clone has just one count. The genes are TRBV10-2 and TRBJ2-7; 7 positions match TRBD2. CDR1 is WSHSY and CDR2 is SAAADI in the germline V gene. With V trimmed by 4 bases and J by 4 bases, 7 bases remained unmatched. The CDR3 totals 14 residues. The CDR3 region is CASSGGGSGYEQYF. DNA of the CDR3: TGCGCCAGCAGTGGAGGCGGGAGTGGGTACGAGCAGTACTTC.

In DNA, the CDR3 is TGTGCCAGCAGCTCTTGGCAGAAACCCACTGAAGCTTTCTTT. Translated: CASSSWQKPTEAFF. The chain links TRBV27 to TRBJ1-1; no firm D call. Deletions cut 6 bases from V and 4 bases from J, with 15 bases between. Per the germline V gene, CDR1 is MNHEY and CDR2 is SMNVEV (reference sequence). The CDR3 consists of 14 residues.

The genes are TRBV6-2 or TRBV6-3 and TRBJ2-1, with TRBD2 identical over 9 bases. Germline lookup yields CDR1 MNHEY and CDR2 SVGEGT. The CDR3 length is 14 residues. Germline trimming cut 4 bases from V and 10 bases from J; bases unmatched to any gene: 8. CDR3 region: CASSSGTSFREQFF. The CDR3 DNA reads as TGTGCCAGCAGTTCCGGGACTAGCTTCCGCGAGCAGTTCTTC.

The gene calls are TRBV4-1 and TRBJ1-2; TRBD1 might be the D (6 bases). V dropped 0 bases and J dropped 3 bases, with 23 bases sitting between them. The CDR3 is made up of 19 amino acids. Germline V CDR1 and CDR2: MGHRA, YSYEKL. The CDR3 sequence is CASSQDFMDRRISYYGYTF. CDR3 DNA sequence: TGCGCCAGCAGCCAAGACTTTATGGACAGACGGATATCTTACTATGGCTACACCTTC.

In its sample, this clone was seen a few times. The chain couples TRBV3-1 (or the pseudogene TRBV3-2) to TRBJ1-1, with 7 bases matching TRBD1. The CDR3 runs 13 residues. The V gene end was trimmed by 4 bases and the J gene end by 4 bases; junction bases not matched to a gene: 3. Germline V CDR1 and CDR2: LGHDT, YNNKEL (reference sequence). This CDR3 reads CASSRQGGTEAFF. The CDR3, as DNA: TGTGCCAGCAGCCGACAGGGCGGCACTGAAGCTTTCTTT.

V is TRBV7-2 and J is TRBJ1-3; D might be TRBD1 (6 bases). Germline CDR1 SGHTA, CDR2 FQGNSA. V was clipped by 2 bases and J by 0 bases, with 14 bases between them. The CDR3 consists of 17 residues. The CDR3, as DNA: TGTGCCAGCAGCTTATTGGACAGTACTCTCTCTGGAAACACCATATATTTT. It codes for CASSLLDSTLSGNTIYF.

This clone was detected a few times. This chain connects TRBV6-5 to TRBJ2-1, with D perhaps matching TRBD2 (6 bases). Trimming stripped 2 bases from V and 7 bases from J, with 15 bases between. Germline lookup yields CDR1 MNHEY and CDR2 SVGAGI. The CDR3 has 15 amino acids. The CDR3 DNA follows: TGTGCCAGCAGTTACGGGGCTAGCGTTCGGAATGAGCAGTTCTTC. As protein: CASSYGASVRNEQFF.

The V call is TRBV7-9, the J call TRBJ2-3; 9 positions match TRBD1. The CDR3 runs to 15 residues. Trimming removed 5 bases from V and 3 bases from J; junction bases left unmatched: 6. The germline CDR1 and CDR2 sequences are SEHNR and FQNEAQ (reference sequence). Here the CDR3 DNA reads TGTGCCAGCAGCGAGCACAGGGGGCAGACAGATACGCAGTATTTT. Protein sequence: CASSEHRGQTDTQYF.

The chain couples TRBV29-1 to TRBJ1-1, with 10 bases fitting TRBD1. Germline CDR1 is SQVTM and CDR2 is ANQGSEA. V lost 4 bases and J lost 6; bases outside the gene matches: 5. The CDR3 loop spans 13 amino acids. As DNA, the CDR3 is TGCAGCGTTGGGGCCGGACAGGGGGCTGAAGCTTTCTTT. It translates to CSVGAGQGAEAFF.

J is TRBJ2-5 and V is TRBV4-1; tentatively, D is TRBD1 (5 bases). Trimming left V 1 base short and J 5 bases short, with 11 bases between. In germline, CDR1 is MGHRA, CDR2 YSYEKL. This CDR3 comprises 14 residues. The CDR3 region has the DNA TGCGCCAGCAGCCAAGTAGTAGGGGCCGAGACCCAGTACTTC. It encodes CASSQVVGAETQYF.

V usage is TRBV5-1 and J usage is TRBJ2-5; 7 bases agree with TRBD1. The CDR3 contains 14 residues. Germline trimming cut 4 bases from V and 2 bases from J; bases unmatched to any gene: 5. CDR1 is SGHRS and CDR2 is YFSETQ in the germline V gene. The DNA of the CDR3 is TGCGCCAGCAGCGCCGGGACAGTACAAGAGACCCAGTACTTC. This codes for CASSAGTVQETQYF.

This chain connects TRBV19 to TRBJ1-2; D is undetermined. V gave up 4 bases and J gave up 3 bases, with 15 bases separating them. The CDR3 extends over 15 amino acids. The germline V gene encodes CDR1 LNHDA and CDR2 SQIVND (reference sequence). The CDR3 DNA sequence: TGTGCCAGTAGTAACGTGGGAGAGTCTTACTATGGCTACACCTTC. Its protein is CASSNVGESYYGYTF.

The rearrangement joins TRBV6-5 to TRBJ1-1; a possible D gene is TRBD1 (6 bases). V gave up 4 bases and J gave up 8 bases, with 14 bases separating them. This CDR3 has 13 amino acids. Germline CDR1 and CDR2: MNHEY and SVGAGI. CDR3 nucleotide sequence: TGTGCCAGCAGTTCGCCGGGACATAGGGAAGCTTTCTTT. Translation gives CASSSPGHREAFF.

This chain uses TRBV19 with TRBJ1-2, with D perhaps TRBD1 (6 bases). V shed 6 bases and J shed 5 bases, with 19 bases lying between them. In germline, CDR1 is LNHDA, CDR2 SQIVND (reference sequence). The CDR3 is 15 amino acids. The CDR3: CASSRHRDIPYGYTF. The CDR3 DNA sequence: TGTGCCAGTAGCCGCCACCGGGACATCCCTTATGGCTACACCTTC.

The chain carries TRBV28 and TRBJ1-2; D is uncertain. Germline lookup yields CDR1 MDHEN and CDR2 SYDVKM. The CDR3 runs 12 residues. Trimming stripped 5 bases from V and 5 bases from J, with 9 bases between. The CDR3 nucleotides are TGTGCCAGCAGTATAGAGGGATATGGCTACACCTTC. This sequence encodes CASSIEGYGYTF.

The rearrangement links TRBV24-1 to TRBJ2-1; tentatively, D is TRBD1 (6 bases). CDR1 and CDR2 (germline): KGHDR, SFDVKD. V gave up 7 bases and J gave up 8 bases, with 11 bases separating them. The CDR3 has 12 amino acids. The CDR3 coding sequence is TGTGCCACCAGAGGACAGCTGGATGAGCAGTTCTTC. As protein: CATRGQLDEQFF.

V and J are TRBV6-1 and TRBJ1-2; D not certain. The V end was cut by 3 bases, the J end by 8 bases, with 16 bases between. Germline CDR1 MNHNS, CDR2 SASEGT. CDR3 length: 14 amino acids. The CDR3 loop is CASSETIITGGYTF. The CDR3 region has the DNA TGTGCCAGCAGTGAGACTATTATTACGGGAGGCTACACCTTC.

This clone was seen at least ten times. This rearrangement joins TRBV2 to TRBJ1-2; D unclear. V dropped 0 bases and J dropped 5 bases, with 7 bases sitting between them. The germline gives CDR1 SNHLY, CDR2 FYNNEI. The CDR3 totals 13 residues. The CDR3 DNA reads TGTGCCAGCAGTGAAGCTGAGCCTTATGGCTACACCTTC. Translating it yields CASSEAEPYGYTF.

The chain joins TRBV29-1 to TRBJ1-2; weak D call: TRBD1 (5 bases). The CDR3 totals 13 residues. Per germline, CDR1 SQVTM and CDR2 ANQGSEA. Trimming cost V 3 bases and J 3 bases, with 11 bases left between them. CDR3 sequence reads: CSVDTRVDYGYTF. CDR3 nucleotide sequence: TGCAGCGTTGATACCAGGGTAGACTATGGCTACACCTTC.

The chain combines TRBV5-6 with TRBJ1-5; TRBD1 matches 8 bases. Germline V lookup: CDR1 SGHDT, CDR2 YYEEEE. This CDR3 is 15 amino acids long. V lost 0 bases and J lost 7; bases outside the gene matches: 6. CDR3 coding DNA: TGTGCCAGCAGCTTGGCCGGGACAGGAAAACAGCCCCAGCATTTT. This gives the protein CASSLAGTGKQPQHF.

The table lists this clone with a count of one. The chain recombines TRBV3-1 (or the pseudogene TRBV3-2) with TRBJ1-2, with D unclear. The CDR3 is made up of 16 amino acids. Trimming took off 4 bases at V and 4 bases at J, with 19 bases between the two ends. Germline lookup yields CDR1 LGHDT and CDR2 YNNKEL (reference sequence). The CDR3 protein is CASSPSTQPIGYGYTF. In nucleotides, the CDR3 is TGTGCCAGCAGCCCGAGTACTCAACCCATCGGCTATGGCTACACCTTC.

The chain recombines TRBV19 with TRBJ2-1; 9 bases line up with TRBD1. The CDR3 runs to 19 residues. The junction had 18 bases not matched to a gene; V was cut back by 4 bases and J by 5 bases. The V gene's germline CDR1 is LNHDA and CDR2 SQIVND (reference sequence). The CDR3 loop reads CASSRSGLFGTGTNNEQFF. CDR3 DNA sequence: TGTGCCAGTAGTAGGTCAGGTTTGTTCGGGACAGGGACGAACAATGAGCAGTTCTTC.

The chain combines TRBV3-1 (or the pseudogene TRBV3-2) with TRBJ2-1, with 11 bases matching TRBD2. CDR3 length: 13 amino acids. V was clipped by 6 bases and J by 7 bases; unmatched bases: 2. Germline V gene lookup returns CDR1 LGHDT and CDR2 YNNKEL (reference sequence). CDR3 region: CASRTSGNNEQFF. In nucleotides, the CDR3 is TGTGCCAGCAGGACTAGCGGGAATAATGAGCAGTTCTTC.

This clone appeared a single time. The J gene is TRBJ2-3, the V gene TRBV24-1; tentatively, D is TRBD1 (6 bases). CDR1 and CDR2 from the germline V gene are KGHDR and SFDVKD. V was trimmed by 4 bases and J by 5 bases, leaving 12 bases between them. The CDR3 loop spans 14 amino acids. The CDR3 nucleotides are TGTGCCACCAGTGACGCGCCGACAGGAGATACGCAGTATTTT. Translation gives CATSDAPTGDTQYF.

This chain connects TRBV19 to TRBJ2-1; D gene uncertain. V was pared by 4 bases and J by 4 bases, with 11 bases between. The CDR3 length is 14 residues. CDR1 is LNHDA, CDR2 SQIVND, per germline (reference sequence). This chain's CDR3 is CASSSPGFYNEQFF. CDR3 nucleotides: TGTGCCAGTAGTAGTCCGGGTTTTTACAATGAGCAGTTCTTC.

This chain links TRBV2 with TRBJ2-2; 9 nucleotides match TRBD1. CDR3 length: 15 amino acids. J gave up 6 bases and V 8 bases, and 10 bases lay outside the gene matches. Germline CDR1 is SNHLY and CDR2 is FYNNEI. CDR3: CASRPRTGVAGELFF. The CDR3 DNA is TGTGCCAGCCGCCCCCGGACAGGGGTCGCCGGGGAGCTGTTTTTT.